This T cell receptor (beta chain) was captured by sequencing in a study of Ad26.COV2.S vaccination and SARS-CoV-2 variants. Broader study findings: TCR breadth and depth analyses may have underestimated total T cell responses. Considerable breadth of spike-specific CD8+ and CD4+ T cell responses has reportedly been documented following vaccination. Recipients of vaccine and of placebo showed similar breadth of their non-spike TCR repertoires.

The CDR3 loop spans 15 amino acids. The germline V and J ends were trimmed by 3 bases and 0 bases, with 12 bases remaining between them. Germline V lookup: CDR1 LNHDA, CDR2 SQIVND (reference sequence). As for treatment: about 20 received Ad26.COV2.S at low or high dose, single or two shots; 5 received placebo; per-sample allocation not given. Samples analyzed were those drawn on day 63 after the first vaccine or placebo injection. Some clones are missing from TCRdb's copy, which holds only in-frame ones; the method was immunoSEQ multiplex PCR. The data hold about half a million clones, with 80% to 90% observed a single time. Note on this clone: As yet, its antigen is unknown.

The source material was peripheral blood, sampled in a trial of Ad26.COV2.S vaccine versus placebo. This chain joins TRBV19 and TRBJ2-7, with D tentatively TRBD1 (6 bases). The TCR comes from a person between 18 and 65 years old who received the Ad26.COV2.S COVID-19 vaccine or a placebo. CDR3 in amino acids: CASSIKTGISYEQYF. The CDR3 nucleotides are TGTGCCAGTAGTATCAAGACAGGTATCTCCTACGAGCAGTACTTC.